This T cell receptor (beta chain) emerged from a study of T cell responses to AZD1222 COVID-19 vaccine. Overall study findings and caveats: White British ancestry dominated among donors, who included more females, and clonal diversity was possibly underestimated.

There are 14 residues in the CDR3. Trimming removed 5 bases at V and 1 base at J, with 12 bases between. Turning to this clone: What it recognizes is unknown.

Assay used: immunoSEQ multiplex PCR; TCRdb lists only in-frame clones, some missing. The sample consists of 100,000 to 150,000 clones, 80% to 95% of them appearing once. The sequenced sample was peripheral blood, obtained 28 days after the second dose of the MenACWY control vaccine. This chain uses TRBV5-3 with TRBJ2-5; D uncertain. TRBV5-3 belongs to the ORF category, with a function that is uncertain. This clonotype was obtained from an adult who received the MenACWY meningococcal vaccine as a control. Written as DNA, the CDR3 is TGTGCCAGAAGAGGCCCCCGGGCCCAAGAGACCCAGTACTTC. Translated: CARRGPRAQETQYF.